The 22 T cell receptor beta chains below all came from one sample that was sequenced in a study of Ad26.COV2.S vaccination and SARS-CoV-2 variants. Data came from immunoSEQ multiplex PCR; TCRdb stores just in-frame clones and leaves some out. This sample carries 440,000 or so clones, 80% to 95% of them seen once, and the ten largest clones take around 4.5%. Treatment noted: some 19 received Ad26.COV2.S at low or high dose, single or two shots; roughly five received placebo; per-sample allocation not given. Collection of samples fell on day 63 after the first vaccine or placebo injection. Specimen: peripheral blood, collected in a trial of Ad26.COV2.S vaccine versus placebo. The receptors here all came from a person between 18 and 65 years old who received the Ad26.COV2.S COVID-19 vaccine or a placebo.

The chain uses TRBV4-3 and TRBJ2-2, with 10 bases fitting TRBD2. CDR1 is LGHNA, CDR2 YSLEER, per germline. This CDR3 spans 17 amino acids. J was trimmed by 6 bases and V by 1 base; bases with no gene match: 8. As DNA, the CDR3 is TGCGCCAGCAGCCAAGTCCTAGCGGGAGTCGAGTCCGGGGAGCTGTTTTTT. This translates into CASSQVLAGVESGELFF.

This clone appeared a single time. The genes are TRBV5-8 and TRBJ2-3, with 7 bases aligning to TRBD2. The germline gives CDR1 SGHTS, CDR2 YDEGEE. V gave up 2 bases and J gave up 0 bases; unmatched junction bases: 6. The CDR3 is made up of 16 amino acids. The CDR3 DNA reads as TGTGCCAGCAGCTTTCCAGCGGGGATTAGCACAGATACGCAGTATTTT. Translation: CASSFPAGISTDTQYF. The full variable domain, its missing parts supplied by reference TRBV5-8 and TRBJ2-3, is EAGVTQSPTHLIKTRGQQATLRCSPISGHTSVYWYQQALGLGLQFLLWYDEGEERNRGNFPPRFSGRQFPNYSSELNVNALELEDSALYLCASSFPAGISTDTQYFGPGTRLTVL.

V usage is TRBV6-5 and J usage is TRBJ2-7; weak D call: TRBD2 (6 bases). V lost 8 bases to trimming and J lost 0 bases, with 17 bases between them. Germline V gives CDR1 MNHEY, CDR2 SVGAGI. The CDR3 extends over 15 amino acids. CDR3 in DNA: TGTGCCAGCTGCGAAAGTCCGGGAGCCTCCTACGAGCAGTACTTC. It translates to CASCESPGASYEQYF.

The chain carries TRBV11-2 and TRBJ2-1, with no clear D. This CDR3 has 12 residues. V was cut by 1 base and J by 7 bases, with 5 bases left in between. CDR1 is SGHAT and CDR2 is FQNNGV in the germline V gene. DNA of the CDR3: TGTGCCAGCAGCTTAGTAAGTAATGAGCAGTTCTTC. It encodes CASSLVSNEQFF.

This sequence joins TRBV6-2 or TRBV6-3 and TRBJ2-1; 16 bases map to TRBD2. Trimming removed 6 bases from V and 4 bases from J; junction bases left unmatched: 6. The germline V gene has CDR1 MNHEY and CDR2 SVGEGT. This CDR3 comprises 17 residues. The CDR3, as DNA: TGTGCCAGCAGCCTCGGGACTAGCGGGAGGGCTTACAATGAGCAGTTCTTC. This sequence encodes CASSLGTSGRAYNEQFF.

V is TRBV7-3 and J is TRBJ2-3; D uncertain. This CDR3 spans 14 amino acids. Germline CDR1 is SGHTA and CDR2 is FQGTGA. Deletions cut 2 bases from V and 4 bases from J, with 10 bases between. CDR3 bases: TGTGCCAGCAGCTTATTTGGCTTTTCAGATACGCAGTATTTT. Its protein product is CASSLFGFSDTQYF.

The rearrangement links TRBV7-9 to TRBJ2-7; unclear D gene. From germline, CDR1 is SEHNR and CDR2 FQNEAQ (reference sequence). V lost 0 bases and J 0 bases, leaving 9 bases between the germline ends. CDR3 length equals 15 residues. This chain's CDR3 is CASSLADPNSYEQYF. The CDR3 bases are TGTGCCAGCAGCTTAGCAGATCCGAACTCCTACGAGCAGTACTTC.

This clone was picked up one time. The rearrangement uses TRBV24-1 and TRBJ1-2, with unresolved D. This CDR3 region has 12 residues. Germline V lookup: CDR1 KGHDR, CDR2 SFDVKD. V was cut by 1 base and J by 5 bases, with 4 bases left in between. The CDR3 DNA sequence: TGTGCCACCAGTGATTTTGCTTATGGCTACACCTTC. Translated: CATSDFAYGYTF.

The V gene is TRBV6-1, the J gene TRBJ1-6; perhaps TRBD1 as D (5 bases). Looked up from germline, CDR1 is MNHNS and CDR2 is SASEGT. The CDR3 has 15 residues. V lost 2 bases to trimming and J lost 7 bases, with 12 bases between them. CDR3 sequence (DNA): TGTGCCAGCAGTGAAAGACAGTATTCGAATTCACCCCTCCACTTT. The encoded protein is CASSERQYSNSPLHF.

The rearrangement links TRBV27 to TRBJ1-1, with TRBD1 matching over 8 bases. Germline V gene lookup returns CDR1 MNHEY and CDR2 SMNVEV (reference sequence). This CDR3 region has 14 residues. The trim removed 6 bases at V and 4 bases at J, leaving 7 bases unmatched. This CDR3 is CASRQGAAGTEAFF. CDR3 DNA sequence: TGTGCCAGCAGGCAGGGGGCTGCGGGCACTGAAGCTTTCTTT.

This clone was observed a few times. The gene calls are TRBV4-2 and TRBJ2-1, with 13 nucleotides matching TRBD2. This CDR3 contains 18 residues. Germline values: CDR1 LGHNA, CDR2 YNFKEQ. The V segment lost 1 base and the J segment 0 bases; nucleotides outside the gene matches: 3. CDR3 in amino acids: CASSQGLAGGSSYNEQFF. CDR3 coding DNA: TGTGCCAGCAGCCAAGGACTAGCGGGAGGTAGCTCCTACAATGAGCAGTTCTTC.

The chain couples TRBV6-5 to TRBJ2-5, with 14 bases aligning to TRBD2. The CDR3 is 15 residues long. Germline CDR1 and CDR2: MNHEY and SVGAGI. Trimming took 6 bases from V and 7 from J; bases not matched to a gene: 7. The chain's CDR3 is CASRGGLAGVSTQYF. CDR3 in DNA: TGTGCCAGCAGGGGGGGACTAGCGGGAGTCTCGACCCAGTACTTC.

The chain has TRBV30 and TRBJ2-7; D may be TRBD2 (5 bases). The V and J ends lost 7 bases and 4 bases respectively, with 14 bases between them. Germline V gene sequence: CDR1 GTSNPN, CDR2 SVGIG (reference sequence). This CDR3 contains 12 residues. CDR3 bases: TGTGCCTTGATGGGAGAGACTTACGAGCAGTACTTC. This sequence encodes CALMGETYEQYF.

The chain couples TRBV4-2 to TRBJ2-1, with TRBD2 matching over 13 bases. J was trimmed by 5 bases and V by 0 bases; bases with no gene match: 1. CDR1 and CDR2 (germline): LGHNA, YNFKEQ. The CDR3 loop spans 16 amino acids. In DNA form, the CDR3 reads TGTGCCAGCAGCCAAGAGACTAGCGGGAGGAACAATGAGCAGTTCTTC. Its protein is CASSQETSGRNNEQFF.

This clone has more than one count but fewer than ten. The same CDR3 can be traced to other DNA sequences in this sample. The chain uses TRBV6-2 or TRBV6-3 and TRBJ2-2; D not certain. The CDR3 covers 14 residues. Germline V lookup: CDR1 MNHEY, CDR2 SVGEGT. Trimming removed 2 bases at V and 5 bases at J, with 9 bases between. CDR3 protein: CASSYLRDTGELFF. CDR3 DNA: TGTGCCAGCAGTTACCTCCGTGATACCGGGGAGCTGTTTTTT.

V is TRBV28 and J is TRBJ1-1, with unresolved D. The CDR3 runs 15 residues. Trimming cost V 5 bases and J 4 bases, with 17 bases left between them. CDR1 is MDHEN and CDR2 is SYDVKM in the germline V gene. CDR3 in amino acids: CASSAAWARGTEAFF. CDR3 nucleotide sequence: TGTGCCAGCAGTGCCGCGTGGGCGCGGGGCACTGAAGCTTTCTTT.

The gene calls are TRBV28 and TRBJ2-7; the D gene is possibly TRBD1 (5 bases). V was trimmed by 8 bases and J by 2 bases, leaving 16 bases between them. The CDR3 contains 14 residues. Germline V gives CDR1 MDHEN, CDR2 SYDVKM. This CDR3 reads CASQPPDNPYEQYF. For the CDR3, the DNA is TGTGCCAGCCAACCTCCGGACAATCCCTACGAGCAGTACTTC.

J is TRBJ2-7 and V is TRBV6-5, with D unresolved. V lost 8 bases and J 5 bases, leaving 10 bases between the germline ends. The CDR3 sequence is 11 residues long. The germline V gene encodes CDR1 MNHEY and CDR2 SVGAGI. This CDR3 reads CASQVRDEQYF. The CDR3, as DNA: TGTGCCAGCCAGGTTAGGGACGAGCAGTACTTC.

The chain combines TRBV7-7 with TRBJ2-2, with TRBD2 identical over 10 bases. V trimming: 3 bases; J trimming: 7 bases; junction bases outside the gene matches: 8. CDR1 and CDR2 from the germline V gene are SSHAT and FNYEAQ (reference sequence). The CDR3 length is 16 residues. As DNA, the CDR3 is TGTGCCAGCAGCTTCCGTCTAGCGGGAGATCACGGGGAGCTGTTTTTT. It specifies CASSFRLAGDHGELFF. The variable domain in full, with the rest retrieved from reference TRBV7-7 and TRBJ2-2, is GAGVSQSPRYKVTKRGQDVTLRCDPISSHATLYWYQQALGQGPEFLTYFNYEAQPDKSGLPSDRFSAERPEGSISTLTIQRTEQRDSAMYRCASSFRLAGDHGELFFGEGSRLTVL.

The chain has TRBV21-1 and TRBJ2-2; the listed D gene, TRBD1, was not tested against the DNA. TRBV21-1 constitutes a pseudogene. This CDR3 comprises 19 residues. The CDR3 loop is CASSKTRETGPKDTGELFF. The CDR3 DNA follows: TGTGCCAGCAGCAAAACTCGGGAGACAGGGCCCAAGGACACCGGGGAGCTGTTTTTT.

This rearrangement joins TRBV10-3 to TRBJ2-5, with 9 nucleotides matching TRBD1. Germline loops: CDR1 ENHRY, CDR2 SYGVKD. The CDR3 loop spans 13 amino acids. After removal of 10 bases from V and 1 base from J, the junction contained 4 bases not matched to a gene. CDR3 sequence (DNA): TGTGCCACGATGGACAGGGGCCAAGAGACCCAGTACTTC. Translation: CATMDRGQETQYF.

A note on this clone: Distinct nucleotide sequences in the sample also encode this CDR3. The chain has TRBV5-1 and TRBJ2-7; D perhaps matches TRBD2 (6 bases). Germline V gene sequence: CDR1 SGHRS, CDR2 YFSETQ. Trimming removed 0 bases from V and 3 bases from J, with 10 bases in between. The CDR3 length is 14 residues. The CDR3 loop reads CASSLVTGGYEQYF. Written as DNA, the CDR3 is TGCGCCAGCAGCTTGGTGACCGGGGGCTACGAGCAGTACTTC.